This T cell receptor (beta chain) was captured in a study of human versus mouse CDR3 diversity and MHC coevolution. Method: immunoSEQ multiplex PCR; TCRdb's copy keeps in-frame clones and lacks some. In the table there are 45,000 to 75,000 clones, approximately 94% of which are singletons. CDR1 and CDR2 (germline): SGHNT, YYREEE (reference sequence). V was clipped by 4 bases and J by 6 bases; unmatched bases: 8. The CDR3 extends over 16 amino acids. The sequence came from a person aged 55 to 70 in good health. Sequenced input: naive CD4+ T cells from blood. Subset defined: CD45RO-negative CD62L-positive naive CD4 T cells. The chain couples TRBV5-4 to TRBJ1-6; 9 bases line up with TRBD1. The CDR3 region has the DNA TGTGCCAGCAGCCGGCTCGGGACAGGGTTTAATTCACCCCTCCACTTT. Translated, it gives CASSRLGTGFNSPLHF.